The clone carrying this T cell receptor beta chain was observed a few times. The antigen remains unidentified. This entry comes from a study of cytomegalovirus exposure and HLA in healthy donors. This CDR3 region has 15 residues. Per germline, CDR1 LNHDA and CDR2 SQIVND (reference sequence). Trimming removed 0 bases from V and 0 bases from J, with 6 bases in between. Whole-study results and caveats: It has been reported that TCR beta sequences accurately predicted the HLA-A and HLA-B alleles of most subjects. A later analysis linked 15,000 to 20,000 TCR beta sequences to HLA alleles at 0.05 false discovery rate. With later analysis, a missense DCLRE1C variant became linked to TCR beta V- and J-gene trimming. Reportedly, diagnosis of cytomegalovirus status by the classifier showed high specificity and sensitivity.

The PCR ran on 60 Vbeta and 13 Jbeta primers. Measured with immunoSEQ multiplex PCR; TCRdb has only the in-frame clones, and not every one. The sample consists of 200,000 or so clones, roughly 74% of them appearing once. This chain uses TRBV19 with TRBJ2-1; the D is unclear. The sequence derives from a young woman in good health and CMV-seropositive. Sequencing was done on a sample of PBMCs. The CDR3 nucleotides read TGTGCCAGTAGTATAGACGCTAGCTCCTACAATGAGCAGTTCTTC. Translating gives CASSIDASSYNEQFF. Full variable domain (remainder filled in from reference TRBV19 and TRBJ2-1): DGGITQSPKYLFRKEGQNVTLSCEQNLNHDAMYWYRQDPGQGLRLIYYSQIVNDFQKGDIAEGYSVSREKKESFPLTVTSAQKNPTAFYLCASSIDASSYNEQFFGPGTRLTVL.